Below, 22 T cell receptor beta chains from the same sample are listed, as sequenced in a study of T cells expressing NK-cell markers. TCRdb re-called the 5' RACE reads and shows each CDR3 protein once, DNA omitted. The sample table sets out a few hundred thousand distinct CDR3 sequences. The specimen sequenced was blood T cells: a sorted CD56 or NKG2C T cell subset, CD4+ or CD8+ T cells, or bulk PBMC T cells (not recorded which). The receptors shown here come from a woman aged 45-65 years in good health.

The chain couples TRBV21-1 to TRBJ2-4; TCRdb's assignment of TRBD1 cannot be checked, as there is no DNA. TRBV21-1 is recorded as a pseudogene. This CDR3 comprises 13 residues. The CDR3: CASRGTVKNIQYF.

The V and J genes are TRBV3-1 and TRBJ2-5; TCRdb lists TRBD2, though no DNA is available to test this call. This CDR3 has 17 amino acids. Germline V gene data show CDR1 as LGHDT and CDR2 as YNNKEL (reference sequence). CDR3 amino acids: CASSQVRPGLAAETQYF.

The V and J genes are TRBV5-1 and TRBJ2-3; lacking DNA, the TRBD2 call made by TCRdb goes unchecked. Germline CDR1 reads SGHRS; CDR2 reads YFSETQ. This CDR3 is 15 amino acids long. The CDR3 reads CASSTGTSNQVTQYF.

The V and J genes are TRBV20-1 and TRBJ1-2; the D call of TRBD1 rests on TCRdb alone, since no DNA is present to check it. Germline V gene lookup returns CDR1 DFQATT and CDR2 SNEGSKA (reference sequence). The CDR3 has 13 amino acids. This chain's CDR3 is CSARVGGDWGYTF.

The chain uses TRBV20-1 and TRBJ2-7; absent DNA, TCRdb's TRBD2 call cannot be checked. This CDR3 region has 14 residues. Germline CDR1 is DFQATT and CDR2 is SNEGSKA (reference sequence). The CDR3 region is CSATPGTRLDEQYF.

The V gene is TRBV5-1, the J gene TRBJ2-7; TCRdb names TRBD2, which stays unverified in the absence of DNA. CDR1 and CDR2 (germline): SGHRS, YFSETQ. The CDR3 consists of 14 residues. The CDR3 loop is CASSPRLGPYEQYF.

This rearrangement joins TRBV6-5 to TRBJ2-1; TCRdb proposes TRBD1, but this gene call is untestable without DNA. The CDR3 consists of 16 residues. Germline values: CDR1 MNHEY, CDR2 SVGAGI. CDR3 protein: CATARQGAGSYNEQFF.

The chain carries TRBV11-3 and TRBJ2-1; the D call from TCRdb, TRBD1, cannot be confirmed without DNA. This CDR3 is 17 amino acids long. Germline CDR1 is SGHNT and CDR2 is YENEEA. The CDR3 loop is CASSLQPSGGAYNEQFF.

The CDR3: CASSAPLGTEAFF. The rearrangement uses TRBV25-1 and TRBJ1-1. Germline V gives CDR1 MGHDK, CDR2 SYGVNS. This CDR3 has 13 residues.

The chain carries TRBV7-2 and TRBJ2-4; TCRdb's D call of TRBD2 is untestable without DNA. There are 13 residues in the CDR3. Germline lookup yields CDR1 SGHTA and CDR2 FQGNSA. The CDR3 sequence: CASSLQREGSQYF.

The chain joins TRBV29-1 to TRBJ2-3; without DNA, the TCRdb call of TRBD1 cannot be checked. This CDR3 has 14 residues. Germline values: CDR1 SQVTM, CDR2 ANQGSEA. The CDR3 is CSSRDGRPTDTQYF.

The chain has TRBV12-3 or TRBV12-4 and TRBJ2-3; TCRdb calls TRBD2, which cannot be checked without DNA. The CDR3 covers 17 residues. The CDR3 sequence: CASTASGTSGRTDTQYF.

V gene TRBV20-1 combines with J gene TRBJ2-5; TCRdb indicates TRBD1, and absent DNA this call remains unverified. Germline CDR1 reads DFQATT; CDR2 reads SNEGSKA (reference sequence). The CDR3 loop spans 18 amino acids. The CDR3 loop reads CSARDPMGQGGRQETQYF.

This CDR3 is CASSAEFLVSLSDTQYF. The chain combines TRBV2 with TRBJ2-3; the TRBD2 assignment by TCRdb is unverifiable without DNA. Per the germline V gene, CDR1 is SNHLY and CDR2 is FYNNEI. The CDR3 totals 17 residues.

CDR3 residues: CASTLSGRNPYNEQFF. The chain joins TRBV5-1 to TRBJ2-1; TCRdb designates TRBD2, a call that cannot be tested without DNA. The CDR3 loop spans 16 amino acids. CDR1 is SGHRS, CDR2 YFSETQ, per germline.

The chain employs TRBV29-1 and TRBJ2-1; the D call from TCRdb, TRBD2, cannot be confirmed without DNA. This CDR3 is 12 amino acids long. Germline V gives CDR1 SQVTM, CDR2 ANQGSEA. The CDR3 is CSVEEEGYEQFF.

This chain links TRBV6-2 or TRBV6-3 with TRBJ2-2. Germline V gives CDR1 MNHEY, CDR2 SVGEGT. The CDR3 is made up of 13 amino acids. The CDR3 here is CASSLLTTGELFF.

The chain is built from TRBV12-3 or TRBV12-4 and TRBJ1-6; TCRdb proposes TRBD1, but this gene call is untestable without DNA. This CDR3 is built from 15 residues. This CDR3 is CASSPSTGYGSPLHF.

The chain employs TRBV27 and TRBJ1-4; TCRdb calls TRBD1, which cannot be checked without DNA. From germline, CDR1 is MNHEY and CDR2 SMNVEV (reference sequence). The CDR3 consists of 16 residues. CDR3 sequence reads: CASSTDRVSTNEKLFF. Full variable domain (missing parts from reference TRBV27 and TRBJ1-4): EAQVTQNPRYLITVTGKKLTVTCSQNMNHEYMSWYRQDPGLGLRQIYYSMNVEVTDKGDVPEGYKVSRKEKRNFPLILESPSPNQTSLYFCASSTDRVSTNEKLFFGSGTQLSVL.

The CDR3: CASSYTFGGTNTGELFF. V usage is TRBV11-2 and J usage is TRBJ2-2; TCRdb picks TRBD2, but there is no DNA to check that call. The CDR3 is made up of 17 amino acids. Germline values: CDR1 SGHAT, CDR2 FQNNGV. Full variable domain (missing parts from reference TRBV11-2 and TRBJ2-2): EAGVAQSPRYKIIEKRQSVAFWCNPISGHATLYWYQQILGQGPKLLIQFQNNGVVDDSQLPKDRFSAERLKGVDSTLKIQPAKLEDSAVYLCASSYTFGGTNTGELFFGEGSRLTVL.

This chain uses TRBV20-1 with TRBJ2-6; no DNA is available, so the TRBD1 call from TCRdb remains unchecked. The CDR3 loop spans 16 amino acids. The germline V gene encodes CDR1 DFQATT and CDR2 SNEGSKA (reference sequence). This CDR3 is CSAWTAESSGANVLTF.

V usage is TRBV24-1 and J usage is TRBJ2-3; TCRdb proposes TRBD2, but this gene call is untestable without DNA. The CDR3 spans 21 residues. The germline CDR1 and CDR2 sequences are KGHDR and SFDVKD. The CDR3 region is CATSESPGTSGSLPYTDTQYF.